Here is one T cell receptor beta chain with its context. CDR3 length: 14 residues. Germline V gives CDR1 SGDLS, CDR2 YYNGEE. With 3 bases removed from V and 1 base from J, the gap between germline ends came to 10 bases. The data were obtained in a study of blood T cell repertoires in COVID-19. Across the study: Researchers got acute and convalescent COVID-19 samples from the United States, Italy and Spain. PBMCs, B-cell-depleted T cells, or T cells provided the cDNA or gDNA that made up the material.

In the original analysis: Reference gene primer amplification gave nucleated cell count estimates. Libraries were prepared by immunoSEQ multiplex PCR; TCRdb keeps only in-frame clonotypes and omits some of them. The DNA was the basis for D and trimming; V, J and clone size are from that table. The sample has approximately 75,000 clones, more than 85% seen once; the top ten hold about 0.5%. V gene TRBV9 combines with J gene TRBJ1-1, with D tentatively TRBD1 (6 bases). The sample comprised peripheral blood. This TCR was recovered from a man aged 55 to 69 with acute or convalescent COVID-19. The CDR3 DNA sequence: TGTGCCAGCAGCGCAAAGGGACAGAACACTGAAGCTTTCTTT. Protein: CASSAKGQNTEAFF.